This TCR beta chain is from a study of blood T cells in healthy people across ages. Regarding the study as a whole: Diversity was higher, and naive CD4+ cells more numerous, in long-lived donors than in aged donors. The recorded TCR beta diversity per million T cells decreased in a roughly linear manner with age. TCR beta diversity tracked closely with naive T cell percentage.

This clonotype was seen repeatedly, ten times or more. Its antigen remains unidentified. The authors ran a second PCR of 7 to 11 cycles using a sample-barcoded 5' primer and a J-beta primer mix. In TCRdb, the 5' RACE reads were re-called with MiXCR into one record per CDR3 protein. The table includes about 1.5 million distinct CDR3 sequences, about 42% detected once. The CDR3 extends over 16 amino acids. The trim removed 4 bases at V and 2 bases at J, leaving 1 base unmatched. Per germline, CDR1 SEHNR and CDR2 FQNEAQ (reference sequence). PBMCs, at least 7 million per sample, were isolated. This sequence originates from a woman aged 18 to 35 in good health. Sequenced input: blood. The chain couples TRBV7-9 to TRBJ2-1, with 14 bases aligning to TRBD2. CDR3 loop: CASSSGLAGAYNEQFF. CDR3 bases: TGTGCCAGCAGCTCGGGACTAGCGGGGGCCTACAATGAGCAGTTCTTC. Filled out from reference TRBV7-9 and TRBJ2-1, the complete variable domain reads DTGVSQNPRHKITKRGQNVTFRCDPISEHNRLYWYRQTLGQGPEFLTYFQNEAQLEKSRLLSDRFSAERPKGSFSTLEIQRTEQGDSAMYLCASSSGLAGAYNEQFFGPGTRLTVL.